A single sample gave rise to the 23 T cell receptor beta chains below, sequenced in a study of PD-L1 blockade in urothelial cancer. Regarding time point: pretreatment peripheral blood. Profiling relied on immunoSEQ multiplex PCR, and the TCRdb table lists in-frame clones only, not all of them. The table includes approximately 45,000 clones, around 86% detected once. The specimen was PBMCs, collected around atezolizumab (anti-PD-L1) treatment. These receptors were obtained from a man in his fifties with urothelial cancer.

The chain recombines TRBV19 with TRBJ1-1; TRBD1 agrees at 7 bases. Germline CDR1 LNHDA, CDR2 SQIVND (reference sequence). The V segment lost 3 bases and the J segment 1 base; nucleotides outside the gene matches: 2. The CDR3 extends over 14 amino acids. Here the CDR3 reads CASSMRGPNTEAFF. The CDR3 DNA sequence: TGTGCCAGTAGTATGAGGGGGCCGAACACTGAAGCTTTCTTT.

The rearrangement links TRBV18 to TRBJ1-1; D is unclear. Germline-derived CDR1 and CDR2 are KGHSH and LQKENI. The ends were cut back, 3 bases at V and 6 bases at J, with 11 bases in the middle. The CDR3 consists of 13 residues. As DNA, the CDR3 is TGTGCCAGCTCACCGCGGGAGGTTTCTGAAGCTTTCTTT. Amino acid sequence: CASSPREVSEAFF.

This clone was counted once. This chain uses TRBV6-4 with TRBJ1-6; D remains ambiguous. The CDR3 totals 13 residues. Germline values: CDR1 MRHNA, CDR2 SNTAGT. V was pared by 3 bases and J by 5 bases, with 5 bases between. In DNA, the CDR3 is TGTGCCAGCAGTGAGCAGGATAATTCACCCCTCCACTTT. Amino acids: CASSEQDNSPLHF.

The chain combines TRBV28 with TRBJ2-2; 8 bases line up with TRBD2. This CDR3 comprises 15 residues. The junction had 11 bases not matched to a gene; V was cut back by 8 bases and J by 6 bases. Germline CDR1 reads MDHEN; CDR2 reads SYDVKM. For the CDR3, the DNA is TGTGCCAGCTCTTTGGCGGGAGGTGACTCCGGGGAGCTGTTTTTT. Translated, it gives CASSLAGGDSGELFF.

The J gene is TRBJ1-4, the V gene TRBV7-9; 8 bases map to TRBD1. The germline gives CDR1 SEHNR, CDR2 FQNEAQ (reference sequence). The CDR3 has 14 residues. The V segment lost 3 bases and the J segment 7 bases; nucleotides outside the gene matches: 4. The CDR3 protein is CASSLGTGGEKLFF. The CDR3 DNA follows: TGTGCCAGCAGCTTGGGGACAGGTGGTGAAAAACTGTTTTTT. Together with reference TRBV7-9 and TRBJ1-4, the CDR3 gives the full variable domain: DTGVSQNPRHKITKRGQNVTFRCDPISEHNRLYWYRQTLGQGPEFLTYFQNEAQLEKSRLLSDRFSAERPKGSFSTLEIQRTEQGDSAMYLCASSLGTGGEKLFFGSGTQLSVL.

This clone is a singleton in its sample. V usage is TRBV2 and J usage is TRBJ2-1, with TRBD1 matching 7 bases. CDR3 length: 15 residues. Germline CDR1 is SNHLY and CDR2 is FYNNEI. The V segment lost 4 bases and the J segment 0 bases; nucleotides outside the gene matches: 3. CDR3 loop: CASSGQGSSYNEQFF. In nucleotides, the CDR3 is TGTGCCAGCAGTGGACAGGGAAGCTCCTACAATGAGCAGTTCTTC.

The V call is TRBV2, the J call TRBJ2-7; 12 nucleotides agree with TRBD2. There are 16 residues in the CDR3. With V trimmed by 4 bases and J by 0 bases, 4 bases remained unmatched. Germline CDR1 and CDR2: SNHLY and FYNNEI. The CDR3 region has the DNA TGTGCCAGCAGTGCTAGCGGGGGGGATGTCTCCTACGAGCAGTACGTC. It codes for CASSASGGDVSYEQYV.

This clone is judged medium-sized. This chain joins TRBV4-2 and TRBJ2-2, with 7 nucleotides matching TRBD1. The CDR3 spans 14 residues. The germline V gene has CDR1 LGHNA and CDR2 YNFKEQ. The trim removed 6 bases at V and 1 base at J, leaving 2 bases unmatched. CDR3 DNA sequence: TGTGCCAGCAGAGGGACAGTGAACACCGGGGAGCTGTTTTTT. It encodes CASRGTVNTGELFF.

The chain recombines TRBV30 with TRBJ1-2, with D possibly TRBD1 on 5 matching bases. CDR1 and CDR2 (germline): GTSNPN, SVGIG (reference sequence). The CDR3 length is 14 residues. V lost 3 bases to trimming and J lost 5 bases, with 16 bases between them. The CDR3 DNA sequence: TGTGCCTGGAGCCCCCCCCCAGGGAATTATGGCTACACCTTC. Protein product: CAWSPPPGNYGYTF.

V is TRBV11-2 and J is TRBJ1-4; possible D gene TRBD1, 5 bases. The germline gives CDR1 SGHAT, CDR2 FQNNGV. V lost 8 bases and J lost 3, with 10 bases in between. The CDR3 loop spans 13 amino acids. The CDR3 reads CASGRQPNEKLFF. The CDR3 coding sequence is TGTGCCAGCGGAAGACAGCCTAATGAAAAACTGTTTTTT.

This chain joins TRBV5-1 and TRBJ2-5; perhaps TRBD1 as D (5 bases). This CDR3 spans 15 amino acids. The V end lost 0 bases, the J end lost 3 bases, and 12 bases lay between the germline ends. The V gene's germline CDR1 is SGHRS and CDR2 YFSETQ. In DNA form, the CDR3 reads TGCGCCAGCAGCTTGGAGGGCCAGGGTAAAGAGACCCAGTACTTC. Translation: CASSLEGQGKETQYF.

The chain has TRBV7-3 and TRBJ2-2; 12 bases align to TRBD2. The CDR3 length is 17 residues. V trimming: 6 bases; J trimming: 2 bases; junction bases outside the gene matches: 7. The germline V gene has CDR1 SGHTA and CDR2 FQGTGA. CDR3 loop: CASSYGGLAGNTGELFF. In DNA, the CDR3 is TGTGCCAGCAGTTACGGAGGACTAGCGGGAAACACCGGGGAGCTGTTTTTT.

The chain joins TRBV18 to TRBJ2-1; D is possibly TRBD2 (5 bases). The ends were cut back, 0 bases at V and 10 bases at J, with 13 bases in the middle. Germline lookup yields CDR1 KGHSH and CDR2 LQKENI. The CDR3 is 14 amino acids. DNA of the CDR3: TGTGCCAGCTCACCACCGTACGGGGTGGAGGAGCAGTTCTTC. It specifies CASSPPYGVEEQFF.

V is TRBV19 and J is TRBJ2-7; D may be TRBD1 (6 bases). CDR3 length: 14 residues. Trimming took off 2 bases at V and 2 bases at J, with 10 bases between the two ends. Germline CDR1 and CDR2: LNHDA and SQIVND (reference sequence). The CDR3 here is CASSILDRTYEQYF. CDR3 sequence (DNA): TGTGCCAGTAGTATACTGGACAGAACCTACGAGCAGTACTTC.

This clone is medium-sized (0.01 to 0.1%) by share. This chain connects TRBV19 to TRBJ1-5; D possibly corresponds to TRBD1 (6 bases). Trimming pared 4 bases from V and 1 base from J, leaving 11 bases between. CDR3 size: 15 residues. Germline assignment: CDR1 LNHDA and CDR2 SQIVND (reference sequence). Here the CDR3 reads CASSTWTVSNQPQHF. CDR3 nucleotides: TGTGCCAGTAGTACATGGACAGTCAGCAATCAGCCCCAGCATTTT.

The CDR3 protein is CASSTKEQGEAFF. CDR3 coding DNA: TGTGCCAGCTCCACCAAGGAACAGGGAGAAGCTTTCTTT. The V gene is TRBV18, the J gene TRBJ1-1, with D tentatively TRBD1 (6 bases). The V end was cut by 6 bases, the J end by 8 bases, with 16 bases between. In germline, CDR1 is KGHSH, CDR2 LQKENI. This CDR3 spans 13 amino acids.

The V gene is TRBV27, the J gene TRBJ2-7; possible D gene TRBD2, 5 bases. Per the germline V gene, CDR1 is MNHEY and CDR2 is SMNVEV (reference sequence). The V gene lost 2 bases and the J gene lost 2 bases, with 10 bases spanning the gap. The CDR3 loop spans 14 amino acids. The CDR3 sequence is CASSLAGLTYEQYF. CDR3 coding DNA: TGTGCCAGCAGTTTAGCAGGACTCACCTACGAGCAGTACTTC.

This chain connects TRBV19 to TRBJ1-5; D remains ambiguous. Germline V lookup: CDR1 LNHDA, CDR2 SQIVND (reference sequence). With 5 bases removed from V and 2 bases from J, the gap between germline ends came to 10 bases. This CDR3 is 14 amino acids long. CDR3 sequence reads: CASSSGLGNQPQHF. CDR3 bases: TGTGCCAGTAGTTCGGGTCTTGGCAATCAGCCCCAGCATTTT. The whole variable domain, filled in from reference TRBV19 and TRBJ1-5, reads DGGITQSPKYLFRKEGQNVTLSCEQNLNHDAMYWYRQDPGQGLRLIYYSQIVNDFQKGDIAEGYSVSREKKESFPLTVTSAQKNPTAFYLCASSSGLGNQPQHFGDGTRLSIL.

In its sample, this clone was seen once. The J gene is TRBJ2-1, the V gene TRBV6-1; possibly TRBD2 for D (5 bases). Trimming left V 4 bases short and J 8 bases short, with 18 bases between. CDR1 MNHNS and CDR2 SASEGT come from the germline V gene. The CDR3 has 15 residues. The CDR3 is CASSGSGLAGHEQFF. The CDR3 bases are TGTGCCAGCAGTGGGTCTGGGCTAGCAGGACATGAGCAGTTCTTC.

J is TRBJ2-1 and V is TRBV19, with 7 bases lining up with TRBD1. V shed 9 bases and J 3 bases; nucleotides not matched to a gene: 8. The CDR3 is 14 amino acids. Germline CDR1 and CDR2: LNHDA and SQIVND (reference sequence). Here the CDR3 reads CASHKTGSYNEQFF. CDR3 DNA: TGTGCCAGCCACAAGACAGGGAGCTACAATGAGCAGTTCTTC.

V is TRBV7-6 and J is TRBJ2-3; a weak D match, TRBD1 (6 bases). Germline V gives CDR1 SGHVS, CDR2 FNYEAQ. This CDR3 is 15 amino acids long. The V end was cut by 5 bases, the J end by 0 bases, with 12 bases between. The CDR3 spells CASSTGQISTDTQYF. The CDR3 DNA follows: TGTGCCAGCAGCACCGGACAGATTAGCACAGATACGCAGTATTTT.

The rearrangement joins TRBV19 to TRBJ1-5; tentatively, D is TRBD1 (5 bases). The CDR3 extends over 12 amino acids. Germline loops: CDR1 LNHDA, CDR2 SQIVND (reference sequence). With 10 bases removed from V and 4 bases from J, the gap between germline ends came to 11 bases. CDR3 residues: CATTDTNQPQHF. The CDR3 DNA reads TGTGCCACCACGGACACTAATCAGCCCCAGCATTTT.

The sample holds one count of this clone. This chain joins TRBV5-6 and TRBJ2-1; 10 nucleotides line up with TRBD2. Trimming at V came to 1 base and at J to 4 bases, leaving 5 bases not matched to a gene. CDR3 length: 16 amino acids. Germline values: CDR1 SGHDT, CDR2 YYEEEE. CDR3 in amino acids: CASSLLAGGKYNEQFF. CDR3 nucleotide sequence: TGTGCCAGCAGCTTGTTAGCGGGGGGTAAATACAATGAGCAGTTCTTC. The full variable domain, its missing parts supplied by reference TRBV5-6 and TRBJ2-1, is DAGVTQSPTHLIKTRGQQVTLRCSPKSGHDTVSWYQQALGQGPQFIFQYYEEEERQRGNFPDRFSGHQFPNYSSELNVNALLLGDSALYLCASSLLAGGKYNEQFFGPGTRLTVL.